This T cell receptor (beta chain) was observed in a study of blood T cell repertoires in COVID-19. Study-wide background: T cells, B-cell-depleted T cells, or PBMCs provided the cDNA or gDNA that served as material.

Per the germline V gene, CDR1 is LNHDA and CDR2 is SQIVND (reference sequence). This CDR3 contains 13 residues. The V and J ends lost 7 bases and 4 bases, in that order; junction bases with no gene match: 5. In the original processing: Using reference gene primer amplification, nucleated cell counts were estimated. The repertoire was sequenced with immunoSEQ multiplex PCR; TCRdb's copy has only in-frame clones and lacks some. That table supplies the V and J calls and clone size; D and trimming were determined from the DNA. This table holds roughly 150,000 clones, around 85% found once. The chain joins TRBV19 to TRBJ1-1; 8 nucleotides agree with TRBD1. This TCR derives from a woman aged 70-85 years with acute or convalescent COVID-19. Sequenced input: peripheral blood. The CDR3 region is CASTVDRGTEAFF. DNA of the CDR3: TGTGCCAGTACCGTAGACAGGGGCACTGAAGCTTTCTTT.